This record looks at one T cell receptor beta chain sequence and its context. The TCR beta repertoire was assessed by survey-level immunoSEQ sequencing. Only in-frame clones appear in the TCRdb table, and some are missing; sequencing was by immunoSEQ multiplex PCR. In the table there are about 68,000 clones, 85% to 95% of which are singletons. Sequencing input: PBMCs. This receptor was taken from a man between 40 and 49 years old with rheumatoid arthritis.

CDR3 sequence: CASSQTGTAYNSPLHF. The CDR3 nucleotides are TGTGCCAGCAGCCAAACCGGGACTGCCTATAATTCACCCCTCCACTTT. The V call is TRBV3-1 (or the pseudogene TRBV3-2), the J call TRBJ1-6; TRBD1 might be the D (5 bases). V lost 2 bases and J lost 2, with 10 bases in between. Germline values: CDR1 LGHDT, CDR2 YNNKEL (reference sequence). There are 16 residues in the CDR3.